The following is a T cell receptor (beta chain) sequence with its context. The V and J ends lost 6 bases and 9 bases, in that order; junction bases with no gene match: 8. Germline-derived CDR1 and CDR2 are KGHSH and LQKENI. The CDR3 extends over 13 amino acids. This sample is drawn from a study of blood T cell repertoires in COVID-19. Here immunoSEQ multiplex PCR was the method, and the copy in TCRdb shows in-frame clones only, minus some. The sample consists of around 160,000 clones, under 90% of them appearing once. The clonotype originates from a woman aged 55 to 70 who had recovered from COVID-19. The sample was PBMCs or T cells enriched from blood (not recorded which). V gene TRBV18 combines with J gene TRBJ2-1, with 7 bases that match TRBD1. The CDR3 bases are TGTGCCAGCTCCCGTGACAGGGACAGTGAGCAGTTCTTC. Protein product: CASSRDRDSEQFF.